Sequencing of this TCR beta chain was carried out in a study of shared clonotypes between healthy human individuals. Clones were sequenced by immunoSEQ multiplex PCR, and TCRdb holds only the in-frame ones, with some missing. The table has a few million clones, approximately 94% seen once. CDR1 is MDHEN and CDR2 is SYDVKM in the germline V gene. This CDR3 has 12 amino acids. V lost 5 bases and J lost 3, with 5 bases in between. Comment on this clone: Other DNA sequences from this sample encode an identical CDR3 as well.

The rearrangement joins TRBV28 to TRBJ1-5; no firm D call. The clonotype was recovered from a man aged 18-30 years in good health. The sample was naive CD4+ T cells sorted from blood. Indicated subset: CD45RA+ positively selected. CDR3 bases: TGTGCCAGCAGTAGCCCCAATCAGCCCCAGCATTTT. Encoded protein: CASSSPNQPQHF. The entire variable domain, with the rest obtained from reference TRBV28 and TRBJ1-5, is as follows: DVKVTQSSRYLVKRTGEKVFLECVQDMDHENMFWYRQDPGLGLRLIYFSYDVKMKEKGDIPEGYSVSREKKERFSLILESASTNQTSMYLCASSSPNQPQHFGDGTRLSIL.